This is a list of T cell receptor beta chains from one sample in a study of shared clonotypes between healthy human individuals. Repertoires were generated with immunoSEQ multiplex PCR, while TCRdb's copy carries only in-frame clones and drops some. The sample has 2,500,000 or so clones, 80% to 95% seen once. Sample: naive CD4+ T cells from PBMCs. All receptors come from a man younger than 35 in good health. Some clones in this sample may be carry-over from other donors' samples. The CDR3 runs from the conserved cysteine through the conserved F or W. The order of the fields is J gene, V gene, D gene, clone size, CDR3 protein, CDR3 DNA. A D gene is named only where the DNA matches it firmly. Part of the rows lack a size; the others show once, few, many or a class for expanded clones.

>TRBJ2-2|TRBV30|NA|NA
CAWTPPGRSNTGELFF
TGTGCCTGGACCCCCCCAGGGCGGTCGAACACCGGGGAGCTGTTTTTT
>TRBJ2-5|TRBV29-1|NA|NA
CSVGWRLQETQYF
TGCAGCGTTGGCTGGCGGTTACAAGAGACCCAGTACTTC
>TRBJ1-2|TRBV19|NA|once
CASQQGASYGYTF
TGTGCCAGCCAACAGGGAGCAAGCTATGGCTACACCTTC
>TRBJ1-5|TRBV5-4|NA|NA
CASSPGHGQPQHF
TGTGCCAGCAGCCCGGGACACGGTCAGCCCCAGCATTTT
>TRBJ2-2|TRBV5-1|NA|NA
CASSQDESRGTGELFF
TGCGCCAGCAGCCAAGACGAATCCCGGGGCACCGGGGAGCTGTTTTTT
>TRBJ2-7|TRBV5-1|TRBD1|NA
CASSLRRQGGEQYF
TGCGCCAGCAGCTTACGTCGACAGGGCGGCGAGCAGTACTTC
>TRBJ1-4|TRBV19|TRBD1|NA
CASRIRDRGYEKLFF
TGTGCCAGTCGAATCCGGGACAGGGGTTATGAAAAACTGTTTTTT
>TRBJ2-2|TRBV19|TRBD1|once
CASRNRDRGRAGELFF
TGTGCCAGTCGAAACAGGGACAGGGGTAGGGCCGGGGAGCTGTTTTTT
>TRBJ2-7|TRBV4-2|NA|once
CASSQDISGIEQYF
TGTGCCAGCAGCCAAGATATAAGTGGGATCGAGCAGTACTTC
>TRBJ2-7|TRBV6-1|NA|NA
CASSERAYEQYF
TGTGCCAGCAGTGAAAGGGCCTACGAGCAGTACTTC
>TRBJ1-1|TRBV6-5|NA|NA
CASSHWTGARTEAFF
TGTGCCAGCAGTCACTGGACGGGGGCGAGGACTGAAGCTTTCTTT
>TRBJ2-2|TRBV14|TRBD2|NA
CASKTSGYTGELFF
TGTGCCAGCAAGACTAGCGGATACACCGGGGAGCTGTTTTTT
>TRBJ2-3|TRBV5-1|NA|NA
CASSFSGPFTDTQYF
TGCGCCAGCAGCTTTTCCGGGCCCTTCACAGATACGCAGTATTTT
>TRBJ2-7|TRBV30|NA|NA
CAWGRNYEQYF
TGTGCCTGGGGACGGAACTACGAGCAGTACTTC
>TRBJ2-6|TRBV2|TRBD2|NA
CASRGLAGESSGANVLTF
TGTGCCAGCAGGGGACTAGCGGGAGAATCCTCTGGGGCCAACGTCCTGACTTTC
>TRBJ1-1|TRBV11-1|NA|NA
CASSPDRIEAFF
TGTGCCAGCAGCCCAGATAGGATAGAAGCTTTCTTT
>TRBJ2-1|TRBV4-1|NA|NA
CASSPLHRGGEQFF
TGCGCCAGCAGCCCGCTACACAGGGGAGGAGAGCAGTTCTTC
>TRBJ1-2|TRBV19|TRBD1|NA
CASSAGGTGESYGYTF
TGTGCCAGTAGTGCCGGCGGGACAGGGGAGTCCTATGGCTACACCTTC
>TRBJ1-2|TRBV28|TRBD1|NA
CASRVTTPGGGIGYTF
TGTGCCAGCAGGGTTACAACACCAGGGGGAGGCATTGGCTACACCTTC
>TRBJ2-5|TRBV5-1|NA|few
CASSWGDSQETQYF
TGCGCCAGCAGCTGGGGGGACAGCCAAGAGACCCAGTACTTC
>TRBJ2-2|TRBV7-3|TRBD2|NA
CASSRSSGNTGELFF
TGTGCCAGCAGCCGTTCTAGCGGAAACACCGGGGAGCTGTTTTTT
>TRBJ2-6|TRBV7-3|NA|NA
CASRRGSGANVLTF
TGTGCCAGCAGGCGGGGCTCTGGGGCCAACGTCCTGACTTTC
>TRBJ1-1|TRBV6-1|TRBD1|NA
CASSEGTGRANTEAFF
TGTGCCAGCAGTGAAGGGACAGGACGGGCGAACACTGAAGCTTTCTTT
>TRBJ2-6|TRBV7-2|NA|NA
CASSLTGGPGANVLTF
TGTGCCAGCAGCTTGACTGGGGGGCCTGGGGCCAACGTCCTGACTTTC
>TRBJ2-3|TRBV5-1|NA|NA
CASSLSPGSTDTQYF
TGCGCCAGCAGCTTGTCTCCAGGGAGCACAGATACGCAGTATTTT
>TRBJ1-1|TRBV25-1|TRBD1|NA
CASSNRGGSETFF
TGTGCCAGCAGCAACAGGGGGGGAAGTGAAACTTTCTTT
>TRBJ2-7|TRBV7-6|NA|NA
CASSQGYSYEQYF
TGTGCCAGCAGTCAGGGCTACTCCTACGAGCAGTACTTC
>TRBJ2-1|TRBV29-1|TRBD2|NA
CSVGGTSGVSYNEQFF
TGCAGCGTTGGTGGGACTAGCGGAGTCTCCTACAATGAGCAGTTCTTC
>TRBJ1-3|TRBV18|TRBD1|NA
CASSPQGQENTIYF
TGTGCCAGCTCACCTCAGGGACAGGAAAACACCATATATTTT
>TRBJ1-5|TRBV5-1|NA|NA
CASSLDGGSNQPQHF
TGCGCCAGCAGCTTGGACGGAGGTAGCAATCAGCCCCAGCATTTT
>TRBJ1-4|TRBV2|NA|NA
CASSDWDLNEKLFF
TGTGCCAGCAGTGATTGGGACCTAAATGAAAAACTGTTTTTT
>TRBJ1-2|TRBV28|NA|few
CASSLSSGYTF
TGTGCCAGCAGTCTCAGTTCGGGCTACACCTTC
>TRBJ2-7|TRBV27|NA|NA
CASSLTGLSYEQYF
TGTGCCAGCAGCCTCACTGGCCTCTCCTACGAGCAGTACTTC
>TRBJ1-1|TRBV5-4|TRBD1|once
CASSPPGQANTEAFF
TGTGCCAGCAGTCCCCCGGGACAGGCGAACACTGAAGCTTTCTTT
>TRBJ2-2|TRBV28|TRBD2|NA
CASPPTGGRTDTGELFF
TGTGCCAGCCCCCCAACGGGCGGGAGGACGGACACCGGGGAGCTGTTTTTT
>TRBJ2-5|TRBV7-9|TRBD2|NA
CASSPWLAGEETQYF
TGTGCCAGCAGCCCCTGGCTAGCGGGAGAAGAGACCCAGTACTTC
>TRBJ2-7|TRBV7-2|NA|NA
CASSFVDRVPGEQYF
TGTGCCAGCAGCTTTGTAGATAGGGTCCCCGGCGAGCAGTACTTC
>TRBJ2-3|TRBV5-1|TRBD2|NA
CASSLGLAGSTDTQYF
TGCGCCAGCAGCTTGGGTCTAGCGGGTAGCACAGATACGCAGTATTTT
>TRBJ2-7|TRBV18|NA|NA
CASSPMLLGQQKGEQYF
TGTGCCAGCTCACCAATGCTCCTGGGGCAGCAGAAGGGCGAGCAGTACTTC
>TRBJ2-7|TRBV6-1|TRBD2|NA
CASSATKTSGSDEQYF
TGTGCCAGCAGTGCGACAAAGACTAGCGGGAGTGACGAGCAGTACTTC
>TRBJ2-7|TRBV5-1|NA|NA
CASSQDGPYEQYF
TGCGCCAGCAGCCAAGACGGGCCCTACGAGCAGTACTTC
>TRBJ1-4|TRBV9|TRBD1|NA
CASSPRTGREEKLFF
TGTGCCAGCAGCCCGAGGACAGGGAGAGAAGAAAAACTGTTTTTT
>TRBJ2-7|TRBV2|TRBD2|NA
CASRVLAGGHISSYEQYF
TGTGCCAGCAGGGTACTAGCGGGAGGCCATATTAGCTCCTACGAGCAGTACTTC